These 10 T cell receptor beta chains were all obtained from the same sample, sequenced in a study of T-cell memory formation after mild COVID-19. Using its own MiXCR run on the 5' RACE reads, TCRdb lists one record per CDR3 protein. In the table there are hundreds of thousands of distinct CDR3 sequences, around a sixth of which are singletons. The sequencing sample was made of PBMCs or a T cell subset sorted from them (not recorded which). The receptor source for this set is an adult woman who had mild COVID-19 (a few samples of this study predate the infection). Cell type and time point are not known.

This clonotype has just a few counts. V is TRBV9 and J is TRBJ2-7, with a tentative D call TRBD1 (5 bases). Per the germline V gene, CDR1 is SGDLS and CDR2 is YYNGEE. V was cut by 0 bases and J by 3 bases, with 10 bases left in between. The CDR3 runs to 14 residues. DNA of the CDR3: TGTGCCAGCAGCGTAGAAGCGACAGACTACGAGCAGTACTTC. Translating it yields CASSVEATDYEQYF.

The chain links TRBV7-3 to TRBJ2-7, with a weak D call TRBD1 (6 bases). Germline V lookup: CDR1 SGHTA, CDR2 FQGTGA. Trimming removed 2 bases from V and 4 bases from J, with 12 bases in between. The CDR3 totals 14 residues. The CDR3 DNA is TGTGCCAGCAGCTTAGAAGGGGGTACGTACGAGCAGTACTTC. The encoded protein is CASSLEGGTYEQYF.

This clonotype was observed a handful of times. The chain links TRBV5-1 to TRBJ2-7, with 12 bases lining up with TRBD1. CDR1 and CDR2 (germline): SGHRS, YFSETQ. With V trimmed by 3 bases and J by 0 bases, 10 bases remained unmatched. The CDR3 length is 18 residues. As DNA, the CDR3 is TGCGCCAGCAGCTCGGGACAGGGGGCTTGGTCGGGCTCCTACGAGCAGTACTTC. Translating gives CASSSGQGAWSGSYEQYF.

This chain connects TRBV12-3 or TRBV12-4 to TRBJ1-6, with a tentative D call TRBD1 (6 bases). V dropped 3 bases and J dropped 8 bases, with 14 bases sitting between them. This CDR3 region has 15 residues. CDR3 region: CASSLGHWSDSPLHF. The CDR3 nucleotides are TGTGCCAGCAGTTTGGGACATTGGTCGGATTCACCCCTCCACTTT.

There are a few counts of this clonotype. This chain joins TRBV2 and TRBJ2-2; the D is unclear. The ends were cut back, 7 bases at V and 7 bases at J, with 13 bases in the middle. This CDR3 region has 13 residues. Germline V gene lookup returns CDR1 SNHLY and CDR2 FYNNEI. This chain's CDR3 is CASTRQDVGELFF. The CDR3 bases are TGTGCCAGCACGCGGCAAGACGTCGGGGAGCTGTTTTTT.

This clonotype appeared a few times. The chain employs TRBV5-1 and TRBJ2-7; a weak D match, TRBD1 (6 bases). The CDR3 is 16 amino acids. CDR1 SGHRS and CDR2 YFSETQ come from the germline V gene. The V end lost 2 bases, the J end lost 4 bases, and 19 bases lay between the germline ends. The CDR3 region has the DNA TGCGCCAGCAGCTTCAGGCAGGGGCAAAGTAGGTACGAGCAGTACTTC. Protein sequence: CASSFRQGQSRYEQYF.

This clonotype was counted a few times. The CDR3 DNA is TGTGCCACCAGTGAAAACCAACCGACTAGAATGAGTGATACGCAGTATTTT. Translating gives CATSENQPTRMSDTQYF. This chain joins TRBV24-1 and TRBJ2-3; perhaps TRBD2 as D (6 bases). CDR3 length equals 17 residues. Trimming pared 4 bases from V and 6 bases from J, leaving 22 bases between. Germline V CDR1 and CDR2: KGHDR, SFDVKD.

In this sample, this clonotype turned up a few times. The chain recombines TRBV15 with TRBJ1-4; weak D call: TRBD1 (5 bases). Trimming shortened V by 0 bases and J by 3 bases, and 8 bases separated the two germline ends. This CDR3 region has 15 residues. Looked up from germline, CDR1 is LNHNV and CDR2 is YYDKDF (reference sequence). This CDR3 is CATSRDRQSNEKLFF. CDR3 DNA: TGTGCCACCAGCAGAGACCGACAGTCTAATGAAAAACTGTTTTTT. Full variable domain (outside the CDR3, taken from reference TRBV15 and TRBJ1-4): DAMVIQNPRYQVTQFGKPVTLSCSQTLNHNVMYWYQQKSSQAPKLLFHYYDKDFNNEADTPDNFQSRRPNTSFCFLDIRSPGLGDTAMYLCATSRDRQSNEKLFFGSGTQLSVL.

This clonotype was counted between two and nine times. The rearrangement joins TRBV5-1 to TRBJ2-1; 14 bases align to TRBD2. Trimming took 0 bases from V and 7 from J; bases not matched to a gene: 9. CDR3 size: 18 residues. Germline lookup yields CDR1 SGHRS and CDR2 YFSETQ. The CDR3 DNA sequence: TGCGCCAGCAGCTTGGTAGGGACTAGCGGGAGTGGTAGGAATGAGCAGTTCTTC. Translated: CASSLVGTSGSGRNEQFF. Complete variable domain (other parts from reference TRBV5-1 and TRBJ2-1): KAGVTQTPRYLIKTRGQQVTLSCSPISGHRSVSWYQQTPGQGLQFLFEYFSETQRNKGNFPGRFSGRQFSNSRSEMNVSTLELGDSALYLCASSLVGTSGSGRNEQFFGPGTRLTVL.

This clonotype was seen more than once but under ten times. This sequence joins TRBV12-3 or TRBV12-4 and TRBJ1-1; no clear D. The CDR3 contains 11 residues. V lost 5 bases, J lost 2 bases, and 3 bases lay in between. The CDR3 here is CASSINTEAFF. The CDR3, as DNA: TGTGCCAGCAGTATCAACACTGAAGCTTTCTTT.